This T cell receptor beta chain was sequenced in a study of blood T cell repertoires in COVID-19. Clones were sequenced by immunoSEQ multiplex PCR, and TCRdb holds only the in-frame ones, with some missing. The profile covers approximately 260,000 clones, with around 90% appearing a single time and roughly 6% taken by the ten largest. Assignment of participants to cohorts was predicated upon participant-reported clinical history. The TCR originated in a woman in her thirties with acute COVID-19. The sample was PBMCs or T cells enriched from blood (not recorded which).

CDR3 amino acids: CASTEMTGRSETQYF. As DNA, the CDR3 is TGTGCCAGCACCGAAATGACAGGGCGGTCAGAGACCCAGTACTTC. The V call is TRBV9, the J call TRBJ2-5, with 7 bases identical to TRBD1. There are 15 residues in the CDR3. V trimming: 6 bases; J trimming: 4 bases; junction bases outside the gene matches: 12. Germline-derived CDR1 and CDR2 are SGDLS and YYNGEE.